This TCR beta chain was observed in a study of cytomegalovirus exposure and HLA in healthy donors. Study observations and caveats: In an earlier analysis, productive rearrangement rates for most beta V segments clustered near 90% or 30%. Later findings reportedly placed an Asian-associated ancestry cluster below the roughly 670-donor mean for N-insertions. Exclusion applied to some V segments, including TRBV6-2 and TRBV6-3, as they were indistinguishable.

PCR was performed using 60 Vbeta and 13 Jbeta primers. Sequencing used immunoSEQ multiplex PCR; TCRdb keeps in-frame clones, though not all of them. The sample yields about 120,000 clones, about 68% seen once. To note about this clone: What it recognizes is unknown.

Germline CDR1 reads GTSNPN; CDR2 reads SVGIG (reference sequence). J gave up 3 bases and V 5 bases, and 5 bases lay outside the gene matches. The CDR3 has 13 amino acids. The V gene is TRBV30, the J gene TRBJ2-5, with 8 positions matching TRBD1. Sequencing input: PBMCs. This TCR derives from a woman aged 45-65 years in good health and CMV-seropositive. The CDR3: CAWLGQAKETQYF. CDR3 in DNA: TGTGCCTGGCTGGGACAGGCGAAAGAGACCCAGTACTTC. The complete variable domain, with remaining parts taken from reference TRBV30 and TRBJ2-5, reads SQTIHQWPATLVQPVGSPLSLECTVEGTSNPNLYWYRQAAGRGLQLLFYSVGIGQISSEVPQNLSASRPQDRQFILSSKKLLLSDSGFYLCAWLGQAKETQYFGPGTRLLVL.